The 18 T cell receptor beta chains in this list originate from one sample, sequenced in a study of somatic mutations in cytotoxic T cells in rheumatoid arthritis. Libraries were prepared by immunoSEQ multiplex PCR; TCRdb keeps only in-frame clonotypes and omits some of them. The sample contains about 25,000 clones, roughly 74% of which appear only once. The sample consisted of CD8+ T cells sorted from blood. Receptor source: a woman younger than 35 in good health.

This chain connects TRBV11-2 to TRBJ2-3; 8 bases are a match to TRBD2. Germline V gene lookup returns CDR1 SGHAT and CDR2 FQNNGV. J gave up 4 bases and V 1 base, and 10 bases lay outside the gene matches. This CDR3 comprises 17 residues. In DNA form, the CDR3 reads TGTGCCAGCAGCTTAGTTACAGCGGGAGATGCAGCAGATACGCAGTATTTT. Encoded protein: CASSLVTAGDAADTQYF.

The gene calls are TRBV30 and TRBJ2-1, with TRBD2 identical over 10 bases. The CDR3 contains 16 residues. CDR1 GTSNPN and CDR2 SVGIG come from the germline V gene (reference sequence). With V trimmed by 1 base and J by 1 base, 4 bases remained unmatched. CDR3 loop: CAWSEIAGGSYNEQFF. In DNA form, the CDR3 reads TGTGCCTGGAGTGAAATAGCGGGGGGATCCTACAATGAGCAGTTCTTC.

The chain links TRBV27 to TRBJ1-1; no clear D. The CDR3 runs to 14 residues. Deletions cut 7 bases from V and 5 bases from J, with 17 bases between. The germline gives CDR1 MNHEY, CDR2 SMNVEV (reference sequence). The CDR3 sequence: CASKIGGSRTEAFF. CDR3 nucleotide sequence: TGTGCCAGCAAAATTGGAGGGTCGCGGACTGAAGCTTTCTTT.

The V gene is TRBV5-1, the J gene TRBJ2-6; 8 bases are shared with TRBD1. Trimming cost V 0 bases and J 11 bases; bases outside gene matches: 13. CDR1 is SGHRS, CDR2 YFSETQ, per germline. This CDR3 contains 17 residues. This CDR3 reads CASSLDWTGTRSDVLTF. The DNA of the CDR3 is TGCGCCAGCAGCTTGGATTGGACAGGGACGCGGAGCGACGTCCTGACTTTC.

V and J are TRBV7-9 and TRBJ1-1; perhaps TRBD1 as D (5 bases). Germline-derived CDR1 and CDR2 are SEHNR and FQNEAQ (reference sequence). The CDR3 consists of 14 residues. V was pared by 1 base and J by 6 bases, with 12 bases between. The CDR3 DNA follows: TGTGCCAGCAGCTTAGGGGGGGTTGGCCCTGAAGCTTTCTTT. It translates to CASSLGGVGPEAFF. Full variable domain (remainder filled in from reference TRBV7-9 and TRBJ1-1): DTGVSQNPRHKITKRGQNVTFRCDPISEHNRLYWYRQTLGQGPEFLTYFQNEAQLEKSRLLSDRFSAERPKGSFSTLEIQRTEQGDSAMYLCASSLGGVGPEAFFGQGTRLTVV.

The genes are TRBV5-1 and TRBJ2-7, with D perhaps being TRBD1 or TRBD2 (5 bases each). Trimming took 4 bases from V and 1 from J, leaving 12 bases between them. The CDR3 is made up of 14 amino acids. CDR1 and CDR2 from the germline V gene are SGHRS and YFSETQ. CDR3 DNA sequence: TGCGCCAGCAGCCTTACCGGGACGTCCTACGAGCAGTACTTC. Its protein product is CASSLTGTSYEQYF. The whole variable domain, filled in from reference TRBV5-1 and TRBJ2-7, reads KAGVTQTPRYLIKTRGQQVTLSCSPISGHRSVSWYQQTPGQGLQFLFEYFSETQRNKGNFPGRFSGRQFSNSRSEMNVSTLELGDSALYLCASSLTGTSYEQYFGPGTRLTVT.

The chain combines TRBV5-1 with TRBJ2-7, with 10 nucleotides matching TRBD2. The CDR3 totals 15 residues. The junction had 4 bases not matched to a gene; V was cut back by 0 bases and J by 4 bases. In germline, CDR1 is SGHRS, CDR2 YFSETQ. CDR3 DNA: TGCGCCAGCAGCTTGGTCCCTAGCGGGGGTTACGAGCAGTACTTC. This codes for CASSLVPSGGYEQYF. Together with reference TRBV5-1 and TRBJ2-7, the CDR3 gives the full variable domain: KAGVTQTPRYLIKTRGQQVTLSCSPISGHRSVSWYQQTPGQGLQFLFEYFSETQRNKGNFPGRFSGRQFSNSRSEMNVSTLELGDSALYLCASSLVPSGGYEQYFGPGTRLTVT.

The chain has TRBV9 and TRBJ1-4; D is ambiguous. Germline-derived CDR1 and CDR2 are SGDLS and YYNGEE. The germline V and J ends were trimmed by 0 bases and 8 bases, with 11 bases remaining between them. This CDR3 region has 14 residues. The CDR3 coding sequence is TGTGCCAGCAGCGTAGATATCGGACGCGAAAAACTGTTTTTT. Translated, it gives CASSVDIGREKLFF.

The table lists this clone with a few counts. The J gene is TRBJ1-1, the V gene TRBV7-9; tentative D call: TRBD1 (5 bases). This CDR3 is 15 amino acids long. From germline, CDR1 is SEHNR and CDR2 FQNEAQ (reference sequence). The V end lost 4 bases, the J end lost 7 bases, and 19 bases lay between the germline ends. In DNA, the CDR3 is TGTGCCAGCAGCTCCCCAACTCAGGGTGACTTTGAAGCTTTCTTT. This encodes CASSSPTQGDFEAFF.

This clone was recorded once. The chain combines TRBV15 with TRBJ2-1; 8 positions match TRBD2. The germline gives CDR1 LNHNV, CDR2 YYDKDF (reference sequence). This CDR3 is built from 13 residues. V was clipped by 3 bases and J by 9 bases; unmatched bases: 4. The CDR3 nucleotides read TGTGCCACCAGCAGCGGGGGGGCAGGTGAGCAGTTCTTC. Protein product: CATSSGGAGEQFF.

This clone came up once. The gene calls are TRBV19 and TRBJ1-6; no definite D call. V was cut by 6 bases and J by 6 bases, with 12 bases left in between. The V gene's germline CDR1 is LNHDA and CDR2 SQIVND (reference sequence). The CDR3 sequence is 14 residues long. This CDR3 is CASSPGPFNSPLHF. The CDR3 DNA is TGTGCCAGTAGCCCGGGTCCTTTTAATTCACCCCTCCACTTT.

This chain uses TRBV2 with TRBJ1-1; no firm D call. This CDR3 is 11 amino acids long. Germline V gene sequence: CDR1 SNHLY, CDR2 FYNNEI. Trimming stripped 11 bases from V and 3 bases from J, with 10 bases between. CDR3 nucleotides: TGTGCCCGCCGAAGCGACACTGAAGCTTTCTTT. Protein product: CARRSDTEAFF.

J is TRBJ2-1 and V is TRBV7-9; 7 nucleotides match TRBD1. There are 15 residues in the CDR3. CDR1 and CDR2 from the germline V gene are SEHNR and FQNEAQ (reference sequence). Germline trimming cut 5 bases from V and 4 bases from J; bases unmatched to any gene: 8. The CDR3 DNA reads TGTGCCAGCAGCCCCCCGGGACAGCTATACAATGAGCAGTTCTTC. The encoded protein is CASSPPGQLYNEQFF.

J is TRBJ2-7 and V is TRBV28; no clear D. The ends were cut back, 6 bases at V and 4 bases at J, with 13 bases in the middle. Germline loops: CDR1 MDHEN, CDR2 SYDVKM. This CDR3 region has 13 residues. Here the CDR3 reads CASSSTWVYEQYV. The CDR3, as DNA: TGTGCCAGCAGCTCCACCTGGGTTTACGAGCAGTACGTC.

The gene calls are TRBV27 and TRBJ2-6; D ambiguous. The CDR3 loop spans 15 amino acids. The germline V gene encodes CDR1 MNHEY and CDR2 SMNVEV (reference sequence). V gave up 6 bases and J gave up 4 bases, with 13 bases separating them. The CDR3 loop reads CASRIIGPGANVLTF. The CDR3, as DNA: TGTGCCAGCAGAATCATAGGGCCCGGGGCCAACGTCCTGACTTTC.

The CDR3 region is CASSQTRDRGEGEKLFF. CDR3 DNA sequence: TGTGCCAGCAGCCAAACTAGAGACAGGGGGGAAGGGGAAAAACTGTTTTTT. J is TRBJ1-4 and V is TRBV7-9; TRBD1 aligns across 9 bases. CDR1 is SEHNR and CDR2 is FQNEAQ in the germline V gene (reference sequence). V gave up 5 bases and J gave up 8 bases; unmatched junction bases: 15. The CDR3 runs to 17 residues. The entire variable domain, with the rest obtained from reference TRBV7-9 and TRBJ1-4, is as follows: DTGVSQNPRHKITKRGQNVTFRCDPISEHNRLYWYRQTLGQGPEFLTYFQNEAQLEKSRLLSDRFSAERPKGSFSTLEIQRTEQGDSAMYLCASSQTRDRGEGEKLFFGSGTQLSVL.

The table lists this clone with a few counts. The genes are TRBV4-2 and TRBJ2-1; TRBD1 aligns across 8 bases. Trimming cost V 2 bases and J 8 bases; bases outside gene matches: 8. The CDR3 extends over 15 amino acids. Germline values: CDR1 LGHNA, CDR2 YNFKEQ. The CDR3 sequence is CASSQSGQGIDEQFF. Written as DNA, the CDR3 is TGTGCCAGCAGCCAATCTGGACAGGGTATAGATGAGCAGTTCTTC.

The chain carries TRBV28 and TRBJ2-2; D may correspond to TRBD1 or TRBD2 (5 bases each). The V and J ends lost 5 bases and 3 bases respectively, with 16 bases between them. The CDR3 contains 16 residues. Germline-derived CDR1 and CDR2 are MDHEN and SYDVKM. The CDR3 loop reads CASSATLGRDTGELFF. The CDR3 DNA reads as TGTGCCAGCAGTGCAACCCTGGGACGGGACACCGGGGAGCTGTTTTTT.